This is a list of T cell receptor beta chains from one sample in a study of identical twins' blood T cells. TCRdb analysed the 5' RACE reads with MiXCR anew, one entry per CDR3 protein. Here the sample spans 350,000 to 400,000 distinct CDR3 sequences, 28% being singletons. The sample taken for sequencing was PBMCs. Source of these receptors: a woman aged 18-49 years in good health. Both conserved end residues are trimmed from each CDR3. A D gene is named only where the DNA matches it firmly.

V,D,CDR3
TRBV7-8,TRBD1,ASSGRDREYYEQY
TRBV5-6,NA,ASSRPGPRSGNTIY
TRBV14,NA,ASSQARGLVSYNEQF
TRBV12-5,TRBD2,ASGLVLAGGRSEQF
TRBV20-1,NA,SAGGGRRHTGELF
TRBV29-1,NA,GVVVNTEAF
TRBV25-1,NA,ASSPGNEQY
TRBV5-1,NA,ASSLGQFYGYT
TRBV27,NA,ASSTGRGTNEQF
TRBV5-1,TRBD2,ATGLAETTDTQY
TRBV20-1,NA,SARAAEAF
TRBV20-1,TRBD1,SGKTGTETQY
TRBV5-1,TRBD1,ASSPNRGETQY
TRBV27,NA,ASRAGLVPTNGQF
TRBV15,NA,ATSSLGQLPNQPQH
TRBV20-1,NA,SSQISLGKETQY
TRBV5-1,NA,ASSWETNTEAF
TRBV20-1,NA,SARGASANEKLF
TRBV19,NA,ASSSGEYGYT
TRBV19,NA,ASSADNYNEQF
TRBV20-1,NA,SAIDGEHSTDTQY
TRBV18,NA,AGSRSYNEQF
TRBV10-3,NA,AISDPTGEKLF
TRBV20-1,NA,SAVTGLGEKLF
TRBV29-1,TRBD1,SDLDPGTANEKLF
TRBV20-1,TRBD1,SVRGQGANTEAF
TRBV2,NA,ASREIQGGGTEAF
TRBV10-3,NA,AISGSERGNEQF
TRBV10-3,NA,AISEMVSTDTQY
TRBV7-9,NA,ASSHDPNEQF
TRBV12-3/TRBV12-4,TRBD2,AGSLAGGGTGELF
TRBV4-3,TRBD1,ASSQQGAGCYT
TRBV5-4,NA,ASSLDEGSYNEQF
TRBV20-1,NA,SASQAVLGNTIY
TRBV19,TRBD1,ASRMTGRNTGELF
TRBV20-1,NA,SARDRGAREAF
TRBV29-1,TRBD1,SAKTGFEAF
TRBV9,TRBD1,ASSALTGKETQY
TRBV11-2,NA,ASSSSRGNSGANVLT
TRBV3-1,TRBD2,ASSQGLAGSGELF
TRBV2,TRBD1,ASSEGTGHEKLF
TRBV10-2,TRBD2,ASIGLASYNEQF
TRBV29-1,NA,SVTTSAIGGND
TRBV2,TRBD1,ASSASDRGAF
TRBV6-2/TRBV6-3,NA,ASRANFRVTEAF
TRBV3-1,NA,ASSQDRDQPQH
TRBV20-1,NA,SARAANTEAF
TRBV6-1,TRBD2,ASSADLAGGSNTGELF
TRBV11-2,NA,ASSLGGGTHSPLH
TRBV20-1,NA,SARGGDNYGYT
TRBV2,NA,ASRDHQEYSLEQY